These 23 T cell receptor beta chains were sequenced from one sample in a study of T-cell memory formation after mild COVID-19. TCRdb reanalysed the 5' RACE reads using MiXCR and keeps one entry per CDR3 protein. The sample holds about 140,000 distinct CDR3 sequences, roughly a fifth seen once. Sequenced material: PBMCs or a T cell subset sorted from them (not recorded which). These receptors originate from an adult woman who had mild COVID-19 (a few samples of this study predate the infection). Cell type and time point are not known.

The rearrangement links TRBV7-2 to TRBJ2-3; 8 bases map to TRBD1. This CDR3 spans 16 amino acids. The V gene's germline CDR1 is SGHTA and CDR2 FQGNSA. With V trimmed by 5 bases and J by 4 bases, 11 bases remained unmatched. The CDR3 spells CASSPGQVYFADTQYF. CDR3 DNA: TGTGCCAGCAGCCCGGGACAGGTCTATTTCGCAGATACGCAGTATTTT. The full variable domain, with the rest looked up from reference TRBV7-2 and TRBJ2-3, is GAGVSQSPSNKVTEKGKDVELRCDPISGHTALYWYRQSLGQGLEFLIYFQGNSAPDKSGLPSDRFSAERTGGSVSTLTIQRTQQEDSAVYLCASSPGQVYFADTQYFGPGTRLTVL.

This clonotype was counted ten times or more. The CDR3 loop reads CATSASGQAQETQYF. CDR3 sequence (DNA): TGTGCCACCAGTGCCTCGGGACAGGCCCAAGAGACCCAGTACTTC. The chain couples TRBV24-1 to TRBJ2-5; 8 bases fit TRBD1. The CDR3 runs 15 residues. V lost 5 bases and J lost 1; bases outside the gene matches: 5. Germline CDR1 is KGHDR and CDR2 is SFDVKD.

This clonotype was detected ten times or more. The J gene is TRBJ2-5, the V gene TRBV5-5; 7 bases line up with TRBD2. The CDR3 consists of 13 residues. Germline CDR1 reads SGHKS; CDR2 reads YYEKEE (reference sequence). J was trimmed by 5 bases and V by 1 base; bases with no gene match: 2. CDR3 DNA sequence: TGTGCCAGCAGCTTGTGGGAGGGCGAGACCCAGTACTTC. Translated: CASSLWEGETQYF.

V and J are TRBV9 and TRBJ1-1, with 7 bases identical to TRBD1. Germline loops: CDR1 SGDLS, CDR2 YYNGEE. V lost 4 bases to trimming and J lost 9 bases; unmatched junction nucleotides: 12. CDR3 length: 14 residues. CDR3 sequence reads: CASSKEDRVAQAFF. DNA of the CDR3: TGTGCCAGCAGCAAAGAAGACAGGGTCGCTCAAGCTTTCTTT. Using reference TRBV9 and TRBJ1-1 for the parts outside the CDR3, the full variable domain is DSGVTQTPKHLITATGQRVTLRCSPRSGDLSVYWYQQSLDQGLQFLIQYYNGEERAKGNILERFSAQQFPDLHSELNLSSLELGDSALYFCASSKEDRVAQAFFGQGTRLTVV.

This clonotype was found a few times. This chain joins TRBV9 and TRBJ1-1, with D possibly matching TRBD1 (6 bases). With 4 bases removed from V and 5 bases from J, the gap between germline ends came to 18 bases. CDR1 and CDR2 (germline): SGDLS, YYNGEE. The CDR3 totals 15 residues. The CDR3: CASSRYDDRRTEAFF. The CDR3 nucleotides read TGTGCCAGCAGCAGATACGACGACAGGAGAACTGAAGCTTTCTTT.

This clonotype was seen a handful of times. This chain links TRBV12-3 or TRBV12-4 with TRBJ2-5, with TRBD2 identical over 10 bases. This CDR3 has 15 amino acids. Trimming took 6 bases from V and 5 from J; bases not matched to a gene: 9. CDR3 bases: TGTGCCAGCAGCCCCCGGACTAGCGGTCGGGAGACCCAGTACTTC. It specifies CASSPRTSGRETQYF.

In the case of this clonotype: No DNA is shown, since the ends of the CDR3 on it are uncertain; the CDR3 is the one TCRdb lists. This rearrangement joins TRBV21-1 to TRBJ2-5; TRBD1 reflects the table's D call only, with no check against the DNA. TRBV21-1 is assigned pseudogene status. The CDR3 extends over 15 residues, inclusive of both ends. The CDR3 is CASSKAVWGRGTQYF.

The gene calls are TRBV5-1 and TRBJ2-3, with D possibly TRBD2 on 6 matching bases. Germline V gene lookup returns CDR1 SGHRS and CDR2 YFSETQ. This CDR3 is built from 14 residues. V was pared by 2 bases and J by 6 bases, with 13 bases between. CDR3 sequence reads: CASSFGGVLDTQYF. The CDR3 DNA sequence: TGCGCCAGCAGCTTCGGCGGGGTTCTGGATACGCAGTATTTT.

V is TRBV25-1 and J is TRBJ2-7, with D tentatively TRBD2 (6 bases). V was shortened by 5 bases and J by 3 bases, with 11 bases between the two germline ends. CDR1 and CDR2 (germline): MGHDK, SYGVNS. This CDR3 has 13 residues. CDR3 loop: CASSHRGYYEQYF. CDR3 bases: TGTGCCAGCAGTCATCGGGGGTACTACGAGCAGTACTTC.

The chain recombines TRBV14 with TRBJ2-7; D gene ambiguous. V shed 0 bases and J shed 5 bases, with 5 bases lying between them. Looked up from germline, CDR1 is SGHDN and CDR2 is FVKESK. The CDR3 spans 12 residues. The CDR3 here is CASSQDIDEQYF. The CDR3 DNA sequence: TGTGCCAGCAGCCAAGACATCGACGAGCAGTACTTC.

In regard to this clonotype: The junction and the germline gene differ at one end; a read error may be behind it. This chain joins TRBV18 and TRBJ2-3; D might be TRBD1 (5 bases). CDR1 is KGHSH, CDR2 LQKENI, per germline. The CDR3 is 13 amino acids. The CDR3 DNA is TGTGCCAGCTCACCACCGGGGCGAGATAAGCAGTATTTT. It codes for CASSPPGRDKQYF.

This clonotype has a handful of counts. This chain links TRBV3-1 with TRBJ2-7, with 7 positions matching TRBD1. V lost 8 bases to trimming and J lost 3 bases; unmatched junction nucleotides: 7. The CDR3 has 13 amino acids. Per germline, CDR1 LGHDT and CDR2 YNNKEL (reference sequence). CDR3 loop: CASRDSLIYEQYF. CDR3 DNA sequence: TGTGCCAGCCGGGACAGTTTGATCTACGAGCAGTACTTC.

The V call is TRBV24-1, the J call TRBJ1-2; D gene unclear. Trimming shortened V by 5 bases and J by 2 bases, and 5 bases separated the two germline ends. The CDR3 contains 12 residues. CDR1 and CDR2 (germline): KGHDR, SFDVKD. The CDR3 DNA is TGTGCCACCAGTGCAGAGAACTATGGCTACACCTTC. Translating it yields CATSAENYGYTF.

Only a few counts were recorded for this clonotype. This chain uses TRBV12-3 or TRBV12-4 with TRBJ2-2; 8 positions match TRBD2. This CDR3 comprises 16 residues. With V trimmed by 3 bases and J by 4 bases, 7 bases remained unmatched. For the CDR3, the DNA is TGTGCCAGCAGTTTTGACCCCCGGGGGGGCACCGGGGAGCTGTTTTTT. This translates into CASSFDPRGGTGELFF.

This clonotype turned up a few times. The J gene is TRBJ1-1, the V gene TRBV12-3 or TRBV12-4; no clear D gene. This CDR3 region has 13 residues. V lost 3 bases and J lost 4, with 9 bases in between. For the CDR3, the DNA is TGTGCCAGCAGTTTTATGGATTTCACTGAAGCTTTCTTT. Translation gives CASSFMDFTEAFF.

The V and J genes are TRBV3-1 and TRBJ1-2; no clear D. The germline V gene has CDR1 LGHDT and CDR2 YNNKEL (reference sequence). V lost 7 bases and J lost 4, with 13 bases in between. CDR3 length: 13 amino acids. CDR3 nucleotide sequence: TGTGCCAGCAACTCCCGGGGTGGCTATGGCTACACCTTC. This encodes CASNSRGGYGYTF. Filled out from reference TRBV3-1 and TRBJ1-2, the complete variable domain reads DTAVSQTPKYLVTQMGNDKSIKCEQNLGHDTMYWYKQDSKKFLKIMFSYNNKELIINETVPNRFSPKSPDKAHLNLHINSLELGDSAVYFCASNSRGGYGYTFGSGTRLTVV.

This clonotype was seen only a few times. V usage is TRBV18 and J usage is TRBJ2-3; tentative D call: TRBD2 (6 bases). The germline CDR1 and CDR2 sequences are KGHSH and LQKENI. V was clipped by 5 bases and J by 0 bases, with 12 bases between them. There are 15 residues in the CDR3. CDR3 coding DNA: TGTGCCAGCTCAATGGGAGGCGGTAGCACAGATACGCAGTATTTT. Protein product: CASSMGGGSTDTQYF.

This clonotype was seen only a few times. The chain couples TRBV2 to TRBJ2-1; TRBD2 agrees at 10 bases. The CDR3 runs 14 residues. V lost 7 bases to trimming and J lost 4 bases; unmatched junction nucleotides: 4. The germline gives CDR1 SNHLY, CDR2 FYNNEI. The DNA for the CDR3 is TGTGCCAGCATTCTACTAGCGGGGTACAATGAGCAGTTCTTC. Translated, it gives CASILLAGYNEQFF.

This sequence joins TRBV12-3 or TRBV12-4 and TRBJ2-7, with TRBD1 as a possible D gene (5 bases). V lost 5 bases to trimming and J lost 4 bases, with 9 bases between them. This CDR3 is 12 amino acids long. The CDR3 sequence is CASSNRQYEQYF. In DNA, the CDR3 is TGTGCCAGCAGTAATCGACAGTACGAGCAGTACTTC.

The chain links TRBV5-1 to TRBJ2-5; weak D call: TRBD1 (5 bases). This CDR3 has 13 residues. V was trimmed by 4 bases and J by 1 base, leaving 8 bases between them. The germline V gene encodes CDR1 SGHRS and CDR2 YFSETQ. CDR3 protein: CASSPDTQETQYF. The CDR3 DNA sequence: TGCGCCAGCAGCCCGGACACCCAAGAGACCCAGTACTTC.

This chain links TRBV24-1 with TRBJ1-1; D remains ambiguous. This CDR3 is built from 13 residues. Germline lookup yields CDR1 KGHDR and CDR2 SFDVKD. Deletions cut 3 bases from V and 5 bases from J, with 9 bases between. The chain's CDR3 is CATSDRERTEAFF. The CDR3 region has the DNA TGTGCCACCAGTGATCGGGAGAGGACTGAAGCTTTCTTT.

The V gene is TRBV10-3, the J gene TRBJ2-7; TRBD2 agrees at 8 bases. The CDR3 runs to 14 residues. V dropped 6 bases and J dropped 3; count of bases not matched to a gene: 7. Germline V CDR1 and CDR2: ENHRY, SYGVKD. The CDR3 here is CAISTGTSIYEQYF. The CDR3 DNA reads TGTGCCATCAGCACCGGGACTAGTATCTACGAGCAGTACTTC.

This clonotype has only a few counts. The chain employs TRBV20-1 and TRBJ2-7; TRBD2 might be the D (5 bases). Trimming took off 6 bases at V and 2 bases at J, with 14 bases between the two ends. This CDR3 has 13 amino acids. The germline V gene has CDR1 DFQATT and CDR2 SNEGSKA (reference sequence). CDR3 sequence reads: CSAPRWETYEQYF. CDR3 bases: TGCAGTGCCCCTCGGTGGGAGACCTACGAGCAGTACTTC.